This T cell receptor (beta chain) was captured in a study of CXCR3-negative and CXCR3-positive naive CD8 T cells. Via 5' RACE with UMI labels, TRB cDNA libraries were prepared. TCRdb derives one entry per CDR3 protein from the 5' RACE reads, leaving out DNA. This sample contains 49,000 or so distinct CDR3 sequences. The CDR3 has 13 residues. The study, taken as a whole, reports: More hydrophobic TRB CDR3s occurred in CXCR3-positive than in CXCR3-negative naive cells. Both naive subsets had comparably high diversity; memory CD8+ cells much lower.

With respect to this clonotype: Its antigen is undetermined.

Triplicate sorts of 300,000 cells per CD8+ subset. This rearrangement joins TRBV12-3 or TRBV12-4 to TRBJ2-7; there is no DNA to check the TCRdb D call of TRBD2. The TCR comes from a human donor in good health. Some clones in this sample may be carry-over from other donors' samples. What was sequenced was naive CXCR3+ CD8+ T cells from blood. As for subset: CD45RO-CCR7+CD27+CD95- naive CD8+ T cells expressing CXCR3 (TNR3+). The CDR3 loop is CASTGLAGDEQYF.